The 23 T cell receptor beta chains below come from one sample, sequenced in a study of metastatic and nonmetastatic thyroid tumors. Nobody among the patients had been given any treatment before thyroid surgery. TCRdb recomputed clones from the PCR reads via MiXCR. This sample carries about 10,000 clones, about 38% of them seen once, and the ten largest clones take about 16%. The specimen was tumor tissue. The receptors shown here come from a female donor with papillary thyroid cancer or a benign thyroid nodule (not recorded which). Some clones in this sample may be carry-over from other donors' samples.

The CDR3 DNA follows: TGTGCCAGTACGAGGGGACTAGGGACTGAAGCTTTCTTT. The encoded protein is CASTRGLGTEAFF. The V and J genes are TRBV19 and TRBJ1-1; maybe TRBD1 (5 bases). The CDR3 has 13 amino acids. V dropped 7 bases and J dropped 5 bases, with 14 bases sitting between them. Germline CDR1 reads LNHDA; CDR2 reads SQIVND (reference sequence).

V and J are TRBV3-1 and TRBJ1-4, with TRBD1 matching over 7 bases. This CDR3 has 15 residues. Germline lookup yields CDR1 LGHDT and CDR2 YNNKEL (reference sequence). J lost 8 bases, V lost 4 bases, and 10 bases had no gene match. In DNA form, the CDR3 reads TGTGCCAGCAGCCCAACAGGGGCGGCGGGCGAAAAACTGTTTTTT. Its protein is CASSPTGAAGEKLFF.

Points on this clone: A read error may explain this, as a much larger clone is one base away. This CDR3 is also generated by other DNA sequences in the sample. The chain has TRBV7-3 and TRBJ2-1; tentatively, D is TRBD1 (5 bases). Trimming removed 2 bases from V and 13 bases from J, with 12 bases in between. Looked up from germline, CDR1 is SGHTA and CDR2 is FQGTGA. The CDR3 consists of 12 residues. This CDR3 reads CASSLGASEQFF. The DNA of the CDR3 is TGTGCCAGCAGCTTAGGGGCATCTGAACAGTTCTTC.

This chain connects TRBV28 to TRBJ1-1; possibly TRBD1 for D (6 bases). The CDR3 extends over 15 amino acids. Germline CDR1 is MDHEN and CDR2 is SYDVKM. Between the trimmed V and J ends, which lost 5 bases and 11 bases, there was a span of 24 bases. DNA of the CDR3: TGTGCCAGCAGTCAACTCGCAAGGGGGGCAGCAGTTGCTTTCTTT. It translates to CASSQLARGAAVAFF.

At least ten counts were recorded for this clone. J is TRBJ1-1 and V is TRBV25-1; D is unresolved. Trimming stripped 3 bases from V and 3 bases from J, with 11 bases between. In germline, CDR1 is MGHDK, CDR2 SYGVNS. The CDR3 contains 14 residues. The CDR3 region is CASSDGGKDTEAFF. CDR3 DNA: TGTGCCAGCAGTGACGGAGGTAAGGACACTGAAGCTTTCTTT.

This clone was observed a few times. The V call is TRBV18, the J call TRBJ1-4; no clear D. Trimming stripped 2 bases from V and 4 bases from J, with 8 bases between. This CDR3 comprises 14 residues. CDR1 KGHSH and CDR2 LQKENI come from the germline V gene. The CDR3 sequence is CASSPGSNNEKLFF. The CDR3 DNA follows: TGTGCCAGCTCACCAGGGAGTAATAATGAAAAACTGTTTTTT.

V is TRBV12-3 or TRBV12-4 and J is TRBJ1-2; D unclear. The CDR3 loop spans 13 amino acids. Trimming shortened V by 2 bases and J by 6 bases, and 10 bases separated the two germline ends. In DNA, the CDR3 is TGTGCCAGCAGTTTAAAGAGATTCAATGGCTACACCTTC. Its protein product is CASSLKRFNGYTF.

The gene calls are TRBV5-1 and TRBJ1-1; D is ambiguous. From germline, CDR1 is SGHRS and CDR2 YFSETQ. V lost 4 bases, J lost 5 bases, and 9 bases lay in between. The CDR3 is 12 residues long. The DNA for the CDR3 is TGCGCCAGCAGCCTCGTAGGGACTGAAGCTTTCTTT. The encoded protein is CASSLVGTEAFF. Full variable domain (remainder filled in from reference TRBV5-1 and TRBJ1-1): KAGVTQTPRYLIKTRGQQVTLSCSPISGHRSVSWYQQTPGQGLQFLFEYFSETQRNKGNFPGRFSGRQFSNSRSEMNVSTLELGDSALYLCASSLVGTEAFFGQGTRLTVV.

Here the CDR3 DNA reads TGCGCCAGCAGCAAGGACGGCAACAATGAGCAGTTCTTC. Protein sequence: CASSKDGNNEQFF. V and J are TRBV5-1 and TRBJ2-1; D is undetermined. V was pared by 4 bases and J by 5 bases, with 10 bases between. CDR3 length: 13 residues. CDR1 is SGHRS, CDR2 YFSETQ, per germline.

This chain uses TRBV27 with TRBJ2-7, with D perhaps TRBD1 (5 bases). This CDR3 has 17 residues. CDR1 and CDR2 (germline): MNHEY, SMNVEV (reference sequence). The V end was cut by 6 bases, the J end by 2 bases, with 23 bases between. The DNA of the CDR3 is TGTGCCAGCAGCTACTTGAAAGCAGGGTCGATGCCCTACGAGCAGTACTTC. This codes for CASSYLKAGSMPYEQYF.

The genes are TRBV20-1 and TRBJ2-3; tentatively, D is TRBD1 or TRBD2 (5 bases each). Trimming shortened V by 5 bases and J by 4 bases, and 13 bases separated the two germline ends. Germline CDR1 reads DFQATT; CDR2 reads SNEGSKA (reference sequence). This CDR3 contains 13 residues. CDR3 sequence reads: CSAFHGGADTQYF. CDR3 nucleotide sequence: TGCAGTGCTTTCCATGGGGGAGCAGATACGCAGTATTTT.

The chain uses TRBV14 and TRBJ2-7; D gene unclear. Trimming stripped 3 bases from V and 5 bases from J, with 14 bases between. Germline CDR1 and CDR2: SGHDN and FVKESK. The CDR3 has 14 residues. In DNA form, the CDR3 reads TGTGCCAGCAGCCAGAGACACCTGTTCCACGAGCAGTACTTC. As protein: CASSQRHLFHEQYF.

The count of this clone is one. This chain links TRBV4-1 with TRBJ1-5, with D uncertain. Germline CDR1 and CDR2: MGHRA and YSYEKL. This CDR3 spans 19 amino acids. Trimming pared 0 bases from V and 5 bases from J, leaving 23 bases between. This CDR3 is CASSQEFAFRLAAYQPQHF. The CDR3 nucleotides are TGCGCCAGCAGCCAAGAATTTGCGTTCAGGTTGGCGGCTTATCAGCCCCAGCATTTT.

This clone was found a few times. This chain links TRBV28 with TRBJ1-3; perhaps TRBD1 as D (6 bases). The V end lost 11 bases, the J end lost 0 bases, and 14 bases lay between the germline ends. CDR1 and CDR2 from the germline V gene are MDHEN and SYDVKM. The CDR3 covers 14 residues. The CDR3 region is CASRGPNSGNTIYF. DNA for the CDR3: TGTGCCTCCAGGGGTCCAAACTCTGGAAACACCATATATTTT.

The chain recombines TRBV9 with TRBJ2-1, with 10 bases fitting TRBD2. CDR1 SGDLS and CDR2 YYNGEE come from the germline V gene. V shed 3 bases and J 5 bases; nucleotides not matched to a gene: 8. The CDR3 sequence is 16 residues long. The CDR3 spells CASSAPLAGDDNEQFF. The CDR3 DNA reads as TGTGCCAGCAGCGCTCCCCTAGCGGGAGATGACAATGAGCAGTTCTTC.

A few counts support this clone. The V and J genes are TRBV12-3 or TRBV12-4 and TRBJ2-7; perhaps TRBD1 as D (6 bases). The CDR3 spans 13 residues. Trimming cost V 6 bases and J 3 bases, with 12 bases left between them. The CDR3 DNA sequence: TGTGCCAGCAGCCGAGGGGGAGACTACGAGCAGTACTTC. Amino acid sequence: CASSRGGDYEQYF.

This chain connects TRBV20-1 to TRBJ2-5; D might be TRBD1 (6 bases). CDR3 length: 16 residues. Germline V CDR1 and CDR2: DFQATT, SNEGSKA (reference sequence). The V end lost 0 bases, the J end lost 0 bases, and 14 bases lay between the germline ends. CDR3 amino acids: CSARDLGHGYQETQYF. In DNA form, the CDR3 reads TGCAGTGCTAGAGATTTGGGACATGGTTACCAAGAGACCCAGTACTTC.

The chain recombines TRBV5-4 with TRBJ2-1; D possibly corresponds to TRBD1 (6 bases). This CDR3 region has 14 residues. The V gene lost 0 bases and the J gene lost 7 bases, with 11 bases spanning the gap. The V gene's germline CDR1 is SGHNT and CDR2 YYREEE (reference sequence). This CDR3 reads CASSLGGLLNEQFF. In DNA form, the CDR3 reads TGTGCCAGCAGCTTGGGGGGGCTCCTAAATGAGCAGTTCTTC. The full variable domain, in which reference TRBV5-4 and TRBJ2-1 provide the parts outside the CDR3, is ETGVTQSPTHLIKTRGQQVTLRCSSQSGHNTVSWYQQALGQGPQFIFQYYREEENGRGNFPPRFSGLQFPNYSSELNVNALELDDSALYLCASSLGGLLNEQFFGPGTRLTVL.

By its share, this clone is medium-sized. The same CDR3 also results from other DNA sequences found in this sample. This chain uses TRBV5-1 with TRBJ2-7, with TRBD1 identical over 7 bases. The CDR3 spans 13 residues. The V and J ends lost 0 bases and 5 bases, in that order; junction bases with no gene match: 2. In germline, CDR1 is SGHRS, CDR2 YFSETQ. The CDR3 protein is CASSLVTGNEQYF. CDR3 DNA: TGCGCCAGCAGCTTGGTGACAGGGAACGAGCAGTACTTC.

This clone was seen a handful of times. The chain is built from TRBV28 and TRBJ1-2; the match to TRBD1 covers 7 bases. CDR1 MDHEN and CDR2 SYDVKM come from the germline V gene. The CDR3 is 15 residues long. J gave up 4 bases and V 4 bases, and 9 bases lay outside the gene matches. CDR3 DNA sequence: TGTGCCAGCAGTTCCTTTGACAGGGACAGCTATGGCTACACCTTC. Encoded protein: CASSSFDRDSYGYTF.

The chain joins TRBV6-1 to TRBJ1-3, with D hard to call. The CDR3 length is 15 residues. V shed 2 bases and J shed 0 bases, with 8 bases lying between them. Germline CDR1 and CDR2: MNHNS and SASEGT. CDR3: CASSEMVLSGNTIYF. CDR3 nucleotides: TGTGCCAGCAGTGAAATGGTGCTCTCTGGAAACACCATATATTTT.

This clone has just a few counts. At one end the junction does not follow the germline gene, possibly because of a read error. The chain employs TRBV19 and TRBJ1-1; D is undetermined. This CDR3 has 12 residues. CDR1 is LNHDA, CDR2 SQIVND, per germline (reference sequence). DNA for the CDR3: TGTGCCAGTAGTTTAGAAGCGGGCGAAGCTTTCTTT. Its protein product is CASSLEAGEAFF.

CDR3 residues: CAAGSGSWSDTQYF. DNA for the CDR3: TGTGCCGCGGGGAGCGGGTCTTGGTCAGATACGCAGTATTTT. This chain links TRBV24-1 with TRBJ2-3; D is possibly TRBD2 (6 bases). The V end was cut by 12 bases, the J end by 4 bases, with 19 bases between. Germline loops: CDR1 KGHDR, CDR2 SFDVKD. The CDR3 covers 14 residues.